The 6 T cell receptor beta chains listed next were all sequenced from one sample in a study of cytomegalovirus exposure and HLA in healthy donors. Generated by immunoSEQ multiplex PCR, the TCRdb table keeps only in-frame clones and is missing some. The sample includes 92,000 or so clones, 95% to 97% of them seen just once. The sequenced sample was PBMCs. The origin of the receptors is a man aged 18 to 29 in good health and CMV-seronegative.

This clone was observed once. The chain links TRBV9 to TRBJ2-5; TRBD1 aligns across 8 bases. The CDR3 runs 15 residues. V was clipped by 1 base and J by 5 bases; unmatched bases: 7. Looked up from germline, CDR1 is SGDLS and CDR2 is YYNGEE. For the CDR3, the DNA is TGTGCCAGCAGCGTAAGACAGGGGTTAGGTGAGACCCAGTACTTC. Protein: CASSVRQGLGETQYF.

The V and J genes are TRBV19 and TRBJ2-3; 9 nucleotides match TRBD2. V was clipped by 6 bases and J by 4 bases; unmatched bases: 17. CDR3 length: 18 residues. Germline V lookup: CDR1 LNHDA, CDR2 SQIVND (reference sequence). The CDR3 spells CASSLYTLLAGRPDTQYF. The CDR3 DNA reads as TGTGCCAGTAGCCTCTATACCCTTCTAGCGGGAAGGCCAGATACGCAGTATTTT.

This chain joins TRBV10-1 and TRBJ2-5, with 8 bases lining up with TRBD2. CDR1 and CDR2 from the germline V gene are WNHNN and SYGVQD (reference sequence). V gave up 8 bases and J gave up 4 bases; unmatched junction bases: 15. The CDR3 totals 16 residues. This CDR3 reads CASVGLAGGVVETQYF. The CDR3 DNA reads as TGCGCCAGCGTAGGACTAGCTGGGGGAGTTGTAGAGACCCAGTACTTC.

The chain couples TRBV9 to TRBJ2-3; 7 positions agree with TRBD2. Germline CDR1 SGDLS, CDR2 YYNGEE. The CDR3 length is 16 residues. Germline trimming cut 7 bases from V and 3 bases from J; bases unmatched to any gene: 14. The CDR3 DNA is TGTGCCAGCGTCCCTCTCGGGATGGGAGGGACAGATACGCAGTATTTT. Its translation is CASVPLGMGGTDTQYF.

V and J are TRBV5-1 and TRBJ2-1; 11 positions agree with TRBD2. Losses at the gene ends were 6 bases for V and 4 bases for J; bases not matched to a gene: 6. The CDR3 length is 15 residues. Germline-derived CDR1 and CDR2 are SGHRS and YFSETQ. CDR3 nucleotides: TGCGCCAGCACCACTAGCGGGGGATCATACAATGAGCAGTTCTTC. This codes for CASTTSGGSYNEQFF.

The chain uses TRBV2 and TRBJ2-7; D is possibly TRBD1 (6 bases). Trimming pared 6 bases from V and 2 bases from J, leaving 14 bases between. The CDR3 length is 14 residues. Germline CDR1 and CDR2: SNHLY and FYNNEI. CDR3 region: CASRIRGSTYEQYF. The CDR3 region has the DNA TGTGCCAGCAGAATTAGGGGGAGCACCTACGAGCAGTACTTC. The complete variable domain, with remaining parts taken from reference TRBV2 and TRBJ2-7, reads EPEVTQTPSHQVTQMGQEVILRCVPISNHLYFYWYRQILGQKVEFLVSFYNNEISEKSEIFDDQFSVERPDGSNFTLKIRSTKLEDSAMYFCASRIRGSTYEQYFGPGTRLTVT.